One sample yielded the 8 T cell receptor beta chains listed below, sequenced in a study of T cell responses to AZD1222 COVID-19 vaccine (dated by TCRdb to the early 2020s). This specimen's time point label, per the study, means: baseline before first vaccination. Library creation used the immunoSEQ multiplex PCR assay. What TCRdb holds here is the immuneACCESS table cut down to in-frame rearrangements. Part of the clones is not present; checked against another copy, under half of the missing clones reflect an unresolved V gene, and the others are unexplained. This sample holds 95,000 to 130,000 clones; 87% were observed only once. Roughly 7.4% of the sample comes from the top ten. Here the sequenced sample was peripheral blood, taken on day 0 of AZD1222 vaccination. Receptors originate from an adult in good health.

The chain joins TRBV27 to TRBJ1-3; 9 bases agree with TRBD1. V dropped 4 bases and J dropped 8; count of bases not matched to a gene: 15. This CDR3 spans 17 amino acids. CDR1 MNHEY and CDR2 SMNVEV come from the germline V gene (reference sequence). The chain's CDR3 is CASSSLGQGGRSHTIYF. The CDR3 nucleotides are TGTGCCAGCAGTTCCCTGGGACAGGGAGGCCGGTCGCACACCATATATTTT.

The V gene is TRBV6-5, the J gene TRBJ2-3; no definite D call. This CDR3 region has 13 residues. CDR1 and CDR2 (germline): MNHEY, SVGAGI. With 5 bases removed from V and 1 base from J, the gap between germline ends came to 7 bases. The CDR3 here is CASSRARTDTQYF. The CDR3 DNA reads TGTGCCAGCAGTAGGGCTCGCACAGATACGCAGTATTTT.

This rearrangement joins TRBV24-1 to TRBJ2-7, with TRBD1 as a possible D gene (6 bases). The CDR3 runs 13 residues. Germline V gene lookup returns CDR1 KGHDR and CDR2 SFDVKD. Trimming stripped 4 bases from V and 4 bases from J, with 10 bases between. The CDR3 bases are TGTGCCACCAGTGAAGGGGGTGGGTACGAGCAGTACTTC. This sequence encodes CATSEGGGYEQYF.

This sequence joins TRBV7-2 and TRBJ1-3; D is ambiguous. Trimming cost V 3 bases and J 0 bases, with 9 bases left between them. CDR3 length: 15 amino acids. In germline, CDR1 is SGHTA, CDR2 FQGNSA. CDR3 amino acids: CASSFSSTSGNTIYF. DNA for the CDR3: TGTGCCAGCAGCTTTTCCTCCACCTCTGGAAACACCATATATTTT.

CDR3 sequence (DNA): TGTGCCAGCAGTTACTCCCGGTCGCCTAATGAAAAACTGTTTTTT. Translating gives CASSYSRSPNEKLFF. This sequence joins TRBV6-6 and TRBJ1-4, with D unresolved. CDR3 size: 15 residues. Trimming stripped 0 bases from V and 3 bases from J, with 8 bases between. Germline CDR1 reads MNHNY; CDR2 reads SVGAGI (reference sequence).

The chain recombines TRBV9 with TRBJ1-6; D gene unclear. Trimming took off 2 bases at V and 7 bases at J, with 10 bases between the two ends. The CDR3 sequence is 14 residues long. The germline V gene encodes CDR1 SGDLS and CDR2 YYNGEE. The CDR3 DNA is TGTGCCAGCAGCGTCCGGTCTGTCAATTCACCCCTCCACTTT. Protein sequence: CASSVRSVNSPLHF. Full variable domain (missing parts from reference TRBV9 and TRBJ1-6): DSGVTQTPKHLITATGQRVTLRCSPRSGDLSVYWYQQSLDQGLQFLIQYYNGEERAKGNILERFSAQQFPDLHSELNLSSLELGDSALYFCASSVRSVNSPLHFGNGTRLTVT.

J is TRBJ1-2 and V is TRBV19, with D possibly being TRBD1 (6 bases). Trimming stripped 5 bases from V and 4 bases from J, with 17 bases between. The CDR3 covers 15 residues. Germline V gene data show CDR1 as LNHDA and CDR2 as SQIVND (reference sequence). The DNA of the CDR3 is TGTGCCAGTAGTGCCCAGGGGCGGCAAGTCTATGGCTACACCTTC. Protein sequence: CASSAQGRQVYGYTF. Complete variable domain (other parts from reference TRBV19 and TRBJ1-2): DGGITQSPKYLFRKEGQNVTLSCEQNLNHDAMYWYRQDPGQGLRLIYYSQIVNDFQKGDIAEGYSVSREKKESFPLTVTSAQKNPTAFYLCASSAQGRQVYGYTFGSGTRLTVV.

This chain joins TRBV27 and TRBJ1-5, with 9 bases lining up with TRBD1. From germline, CDR1 is MNHEY and CDR2 SMNVEV (reference sequence). The V segment lost 8 bases and the J segment 5 bases; nucleotides outside the gene matches: 4. The CDR3 is made up of 13 amino acids. CDR3 DNA: TGTGCCAGCGGGCGGACAGGGGATCAGCCCCAGCATTTT. Residues: CASGRTGDQPQHF.